In this sample, the clone carrying this T cell receptor (beta chain) turned up once. Its cognate antigen is unknown. The ends were cut back, 0 bases at V and 6 bases at J, with 14 bases in the middle. The CDR3 runs 16 residues. Germline V CDR1 and CDR2: MNHEY, SMNVEV (reference sequence). This sample is part of a study of T cell responses to AZD1222 COVID-19 vaccine. The table came from immunoSEQ multiplex PCR; TCRdb's copy has only in-frame clones and leaves some out. Here the sample spans 250,000 to 300,000 clones, 90% to 95% being singletons. Points from the study as a whole: Increased Spike-specific TCR breadth and depth were observed after two AZD1222 doses. In a largely white British group with more females than males, clonal diversity was possibly underestimated.

This receptor was identified in an adult who received the AZD1222 COVID-19 vaccine. The J gene is TRBJ2-2, the V gene TRBV27; D not resolved. The specimen was peripheral blood, collected 28 days after the second AZD1222 dose. The CDR3 DNA sequence: TGTGCCAGCAGTTTATCGATAATGTGGTCATCCGGGGAGCTGTTTTTT. This gives the protein CASSLSIMWSSGELFF.